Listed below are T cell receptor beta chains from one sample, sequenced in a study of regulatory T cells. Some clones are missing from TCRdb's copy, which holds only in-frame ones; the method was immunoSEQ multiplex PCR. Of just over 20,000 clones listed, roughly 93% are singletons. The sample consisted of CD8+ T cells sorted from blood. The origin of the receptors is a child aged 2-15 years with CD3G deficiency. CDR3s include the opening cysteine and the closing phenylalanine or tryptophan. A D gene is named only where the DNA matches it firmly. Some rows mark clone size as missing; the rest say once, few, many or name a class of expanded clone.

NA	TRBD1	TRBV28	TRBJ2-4	CASRRDRGPKNIQYF	TGTGCCAGCAGGCGGGACAGGGGACCCAAAAACATTCAGTACTTC
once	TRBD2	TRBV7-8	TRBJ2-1	CASSAQTSGSYNEQFF	TGTGCCAGCAGCGCCCAAACTAGCGGCTCATACAATGAGCAGTTCTTC
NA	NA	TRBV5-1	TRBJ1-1	CASSSSPPGQIGNTEAFF	TGCGCCAGCAGCTCTTCACCCCCCGGGCAGATAGGAAACACTGAAGCTTTCTTT
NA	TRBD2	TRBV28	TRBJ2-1	CASSFPGIAAGGPAYNEQFF	TGTGCCAGCAGTTTTCCGGGAATTGCAGCGGGAGGGCCGGCCTACAATGAGCAGTTCTTC
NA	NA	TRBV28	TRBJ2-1	CASSVSFINEQFF	TGTGCCAGCAGCGTCAGCTTCATTAATGAGCAGTTCTTC
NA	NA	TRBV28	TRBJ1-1	CASSPVGGHTEAFF	TGTGCCAGCAGCCCGGTCGGGGGCCACACTGAAGCTTTCTTT
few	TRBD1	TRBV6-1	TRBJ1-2	CASTPDRGNYGYTF	TGTGCCAGCACCCCTGACAGGGGTAACTATGGCTACACCTTC
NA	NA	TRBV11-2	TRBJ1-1	CASSLDGGTEAFF	TGTGCCAGCAGCTTAGATGGGGGCACTGAAGCTTTCTTT
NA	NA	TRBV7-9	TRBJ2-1	CASSFSGNEQFF	TGTGCCAGCAGCTTTAGCGGCAATGAGCAGTTCTTC
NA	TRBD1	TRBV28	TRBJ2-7	CASSYVDRGNEQYF	TGTGCCAGCAGTTACGTGGACAGGGGTAACGAGCAGTACTTC
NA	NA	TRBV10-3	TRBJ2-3	CAISESVSGTDTQYF	TGTGCCATCAGTGAGTCGGTTAGCGGCACAGATACGCAGTATTTT
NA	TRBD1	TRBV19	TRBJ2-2	CASSNLTGAHTGELFF	TGTGCCAGTAGTAACCTTACAGGGGCCCACACCGGGGAGCTGTTTTTT
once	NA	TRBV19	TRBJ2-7	CASSSGQIYEQYF	TGTGCCAGTAGCTCCGGACAGATCTACGAGCAGTACTTC
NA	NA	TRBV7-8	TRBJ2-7	CASSSSATYEQYF	TGTGCCAGCAGCTCTTCCGCAACCTACGAGCAGTACTTC
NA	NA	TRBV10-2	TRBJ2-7	CASSQGGEQYF	TGCGCCAGTTCTCAGGGGGGCGAGCAGTACTTC
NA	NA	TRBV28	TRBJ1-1	CASSLLSAGAFGAEAFF	TGTGCCAGCAGTCTTCTAAGCGCGGGGGCGTTTGGGGCTGAAGCTTTCTTT
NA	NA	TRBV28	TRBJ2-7	CASSPVREFVEQYF	TGTGCCAGCAGTCCCGTCCGGGAATTTGTCGAGCAGTACTTC
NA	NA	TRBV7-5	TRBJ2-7	CASSLEEKPYEQYF	TGTGCCAGCAGCCTCGAGGAGAAACCCTACGAGCAGTACTTC
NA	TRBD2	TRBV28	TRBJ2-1	CASSLPSGRAEPVEQFF	TGTGCCAGCAGTCTCCCTAGCGGGAGGGCCGAGCCGGTCGAGCAGTTCTTC
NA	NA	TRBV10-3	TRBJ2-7	CAISESRFYEQYF	TGTGCCATCAGTGAGTCACGGTTCTACGAGCAGTACTTC
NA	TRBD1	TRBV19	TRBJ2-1	CASSNRQGVTNEQFF	TGTGCCAGTAGTAATCGTCAGGGGGTTACGAATGAGCAGTTCTTC
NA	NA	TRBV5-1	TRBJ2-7	CASSPTGLDHEQYF	TGCGCCAGCAGTCCAACGGGACTCGACCACGAGCAGTACTTC
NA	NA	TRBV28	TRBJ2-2	CASSNTGELFF	TGTGCCAGCTCAAACACCGGGGAGCTGTTTTTT
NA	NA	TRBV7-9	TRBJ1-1	CASSLSQGTEAFF	TGTGCCAGCAGCTTATCTCAGGGGACTGAAGCTTTCTTT
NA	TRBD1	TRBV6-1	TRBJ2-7	CASSTGTGVHEQYF	TGTGCCAGCAGTACCGGGACAGGGGTCCACGAGCAGTACTTC
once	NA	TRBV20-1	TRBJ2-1	CSAQLGNEQFF	TGCAGTGCTCAGTTAGGTAATGAGCAGTTCTTC
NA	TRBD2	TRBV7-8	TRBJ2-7	CASSPTSGNEQYF	TGTGCCAGCAGCCCCACTAGCGGGAACGAGCAGTACTTC
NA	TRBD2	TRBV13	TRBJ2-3	CASSHGGLAEDTQYF	TGTGCCAGCAGCCACGGGGGACTAGCGGAAGATACGCAGTATTTT
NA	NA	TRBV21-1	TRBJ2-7	CASTQSGPYEQYF	TGTGCCAGCACTCAGAGTGGGCCCTACGAGCAGTACTTC
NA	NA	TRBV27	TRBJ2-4	CASKGVGSLAKNIQYF	TGTGCCAGCAAGGGCGTCGGATCCTTAGCCAAAAACATTCAGTACTTC